These 15 T cell receptor beta chains were sequenced from one sample in a study of human T cells and chemical hapten exposure. TCRdb reprocessed the RACE reads with MiXCR, giving one entry per CDR3 protein. The table has fewer than 300,000 distinct CDR3 sequences, approximately 8.4% seen once. As to time point: pre-sensitization, week 0. The treatment was: therapeutic diphenylcyclopropenone sensitization with weekly scalp DPC. Sequences were derived from whole blood, sampled in connection with sensitization to the hapten diphenylcyclopropenone (DPC). The source of these receptors is a woman aged 40 to 50 with alopecia areata. Some clones in this sample may be carry-over from other donors' samples.

The chain employs TRBV27 and TRBJ2-6; D not certain. V lost 1 base and J 5 bases, leaving 9 bases between the germline ends. Per the germline V gene, CDR1 is MNHEY and CDR2 is SMNVEV (reference sequence). The CDR3 covers 15 residues. DNA of the CDR3: TGTGCCAGCAGTTTATTCCCCCCCTGGGCCAACGTCCTGACTTTC. The encoded protein is CASSLFPPWANVLTF.

This chain links TRBV9 with TRBJ2-2; perhaps D is TRBD1 or TRBD2 (5 bases each). Germline V gene lookup returns CDR1 SGDLS and CDR2 YYNGEE. The CDR3 runs to 17 residues. V was pared by 2 bases and J by 7 bases, with 21 bases between. CDR3 coding DNA: TGTGCCAGCAGCGTCGCATCCGGGACCCCAGGCAGCGGGGAGCTGTTTTTT. Translated, it gives CASSVASGTPGSGELFF.

This clonotype was detected only a few times. The rearrangement joins TRBV29-1 to TRBJ1-5; no clear D gene. Germline CDR1 SQVTM, CDR2 ANQGSEA. This CDR3 is built from 12 residues. Trimming stripped 4 bases from V and 3 bases from J, with 7 bases between. The CDR3, as DNA: TGCAGCGTTGTATCGAACAATCAGCCCCAGCATTTT. Amino acids: CSVVSNNQPQHF.

This clonotype occurred a few times. The chain couples TRBV7-6 to TRBJ2-1; 9 bases align to TRBD1. The length of the CDR3 is 14 residues. Germline V gives CDR1 SGHVS, CDR2 FNYEAQ. V trimming: 5 bases; J trimming: 8 bases; junction bases outside the gene matches: 7. The chain's CDR3 is CASSMGQGRDEQFF. The CDR3 nucleotides read TGTGCCAGCAGCATGGGACAGGGAAGGGATGAGCAGTTCTTC.

The chain uses TRBV20-1 and TRBJ2-3; TRBD2 is a possible D gene (5 bases). The germline gives CDR1 DFQATT, CDR2 SNEGSKA (reference sequence). The CDR3 spans 14 residues. V was pared by 3 bases and J by 1 base, with 11 bases between. The CDR3 sequence is CSARGSTGTDTQYF. The DNA for the CDR3 is TGCAGTGCTAGGGGGAGTACGGGCACAGATACGCAGTATTTT.

The chain carries TRBV20-1 and TRBJ2-3, with D possibly matching TRBD1 (6 bases). The CDR3 has 16 residues. The V and J ends lost 6 bases and 0 bases respectively, with 19 bases between them. Germline V gives CDR1 DFQATT, CDR2 SNEGSKA (reference sequence). The CDR3 loop is CSAPSGGQISTDTQYF. CDR3 nucleotide sequence: TGCAGTGCACCTAGTGGGGGCCAAATTAGCACAGATACGCAGTATTTT.

This clonotype occurred many times. The chain recombines TRBV11-2 with TRBJ1-6; perhaps TRBD1 as D (5 bases). With 5 bases removed from V and 7 bases from J, the gap between germline ends came to 18 bases. The CDR3 runs to 16 residues. Germline CDR1 and CDR2: SGHAT and FQNNGV. In DNA form, the CDR3 reads TGTGCCAGCAGCCCAGGGACCCGGGGCCGAAATTCACCCCTCCACTTT. It translates to CASSPGTRGRNSPLHF.

This clonotype was found a few times. The rearrangement joins TRBV4-1 to TRBJ1-5; 7 nucleotides line up with TRBD1. The CDR3 is 15 residues long. The V segment lost 3 bases and the J segment 8 bases; nucleotides outside the gene matches: 10. Per the germline V gene, CDR1 is MGHRA and CDR2 is YSYEKL. CDR3 region: CASSHEGGGGEPQHF. In DNA form, the CDR3 reads TGCGCCAGCAGCCATGAAGGAGGGGGCGGAGAGCCCCAGCATTTT.

The chain links TRBV12-5 to TRBJ2-1, with TRBD1 matching 12 bases. Germline V lookup: CDR1 LGHNT, CDR2 FRNRAP. CDR3 size: 15 residues. Trimming cost V 2 bases and J 9 bases; bases outside gene matches: 5. DNA for the CDR3: TGTGCTAGTGGTTTGTCCGGGACAGGGGGCGGTGAGCAGTTCTTC. Amino acid sequence: CASGLSGTGGGEQFF.

The rearrangement joins TRBV28 to TRBJ2-3, with 10 nucleotides matching TRBD2. The J segment lost 4 bases and the V segment lost 5 bases, leaving 9 bases of the junction unmatched. The germline CDR1 and CDR2 sequences are MDHEN and SYDVKM. The CDR3 runs 16 residues. For the CDR3, the DNA is TGTGCCAGCAGTCTACCGGGACTAGCGTCCGCAGATACGCAGTATTTT. It is translated as CASSLPGLASADTQYF. The full variable domain, in which reference TRBV28 and TRBJ2-3 provide the parts outside the CDR3, is DVKVTQSSRYLVKRTGEKVFLECVQDMDHENMFWYRQDPGLGLRLIYFSYDVKMKEKGDIPEGYSVSREKKERFSLILESASTNQTSMYLCASSLPGLASADTQYFGPGTRLTVL.

The J gene is TRBJ1-1, the V gene TRBV10-3; D might be TRBD1 (6 bases). CDR3 length: 13 residues. The V and J ends lost 10 bases and 0 bases respectively, with 12 bases between them. CDR1 is ENHRY, CDR2 SYGVKD, per germline. CDR3 sequence: CATMTGLNTEAFF. The CDR3 DNA follows: TGTGCCACGATGACAGGCCTGAACACTGAAGCTTTCTTT.

Ten or more counts support this clonotype. The V call is TRBV7-2, the J call TRBJ2-2; D may correspond to TRBD1 or TRBD2 (7 bases each). CDR1 SGHTA and CDR2 FQGNSA come from the germline V gene. Trimming left V 5 bases short and J 5 bases short, with 21 bases between. This CDR3 is 17 amino acids long. The CDR3 loop is CASSGRDSSQPTGELFF. CDR3 nucleotides: TGTGCCAGCAGCGGGAGGGACAGCTCGCAACCGACCGGGGAGCTGTTTTTT.

The chain has TRBV6-6 and TRBJ2-7, with 8 bases aligning to TRBD2. Per the germline V gene, CDR1 is MNHNY and CDR2 is SVGAGI (reference sequence). This CDR3 contains 16 residues. The trim removed 5 bases at V and 3 bases at J, leaving 12 bases unmatched. The CDR3 nucleotides are TGTGCCAGCAGTGACCCTAGCGGGCGTGCCTACTACGAGCAGTACTTC. This translates into CASSDPSGRAYYEQYF.

A word on this clonotype: Just one base apart from a much larger clone, this may be a read error. This chain links TRBV5-1 with TRBJ1-6, with D possibly matching TRBD1 (5 bases). The CDR3 has 15 residues. The germline gives CDR1 SGHRS, CDR2 YFSETQ. Trimming left V 5 bases short and J 5 bases short, with 14 bases between. The CDR3 spells CASSRMRDDNSPLHF. The CDR3 DNA follows: TGCGCCAGCAGTCGCATGAGGGACGATAATTCACCCCTCCACTTT.

This clonotype came up many times. The chain uses TRBV29-1 and TRBJ2-5, with a weak D call TRBD2 (5 bases). The CDR3 extends over 15 amino acids. The germline V gene has CDR1 SQVTM and CDR2 ANQGSEA. V was trimmed by 1 base and J by 7 bases, leaving 19 bases between them. CDR3 sequence: CSVEAESRESLTQYF. The CDR3 nucleotides are TGCAGCGTTGAAGCAGAGTCGAGGGAGTCATTGACCCAGTACTTC.